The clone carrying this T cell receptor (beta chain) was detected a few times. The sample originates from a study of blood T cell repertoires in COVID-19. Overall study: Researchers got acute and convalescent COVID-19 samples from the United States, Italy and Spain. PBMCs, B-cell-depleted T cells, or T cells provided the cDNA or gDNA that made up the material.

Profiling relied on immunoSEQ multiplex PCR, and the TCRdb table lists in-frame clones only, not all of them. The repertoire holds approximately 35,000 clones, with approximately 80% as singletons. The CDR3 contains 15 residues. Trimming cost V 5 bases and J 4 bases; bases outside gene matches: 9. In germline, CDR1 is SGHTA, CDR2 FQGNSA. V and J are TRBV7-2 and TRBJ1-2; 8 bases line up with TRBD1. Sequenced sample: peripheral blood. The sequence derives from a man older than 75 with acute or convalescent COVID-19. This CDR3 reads CASSQNQGATYGYTF. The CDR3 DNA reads TGTGCCAGCAGCCAAAATCAGGGGGCCACCTATGGCTACACCTTC.